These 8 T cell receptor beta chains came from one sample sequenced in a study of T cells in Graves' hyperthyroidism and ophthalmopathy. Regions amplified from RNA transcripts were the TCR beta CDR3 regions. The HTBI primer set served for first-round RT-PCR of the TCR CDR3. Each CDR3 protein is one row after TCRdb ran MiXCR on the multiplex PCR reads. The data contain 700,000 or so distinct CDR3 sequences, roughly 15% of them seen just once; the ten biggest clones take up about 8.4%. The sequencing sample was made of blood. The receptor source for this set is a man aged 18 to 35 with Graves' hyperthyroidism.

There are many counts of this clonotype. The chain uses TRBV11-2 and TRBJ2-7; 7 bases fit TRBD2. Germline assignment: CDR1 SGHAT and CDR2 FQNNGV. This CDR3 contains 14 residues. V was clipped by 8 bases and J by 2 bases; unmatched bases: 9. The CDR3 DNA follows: TGTGCCAGCTCATTCGGGACTACCACCTACGAGCAGTACTTC. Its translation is CASSFGTTTYEQYF.

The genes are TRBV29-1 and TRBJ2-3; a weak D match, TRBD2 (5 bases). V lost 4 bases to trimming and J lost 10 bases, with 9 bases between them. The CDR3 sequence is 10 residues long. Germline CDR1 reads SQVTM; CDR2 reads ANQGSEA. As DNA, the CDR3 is TGCAGCGTTGGGACTCCAGCGCAGTATTTT. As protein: CSVGTPAQYF.

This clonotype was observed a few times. In DNA, the CDR3 is TGTGCCACCCGGGACTTCTCCTACAATGAGCAGTTCTTC. Translating it yields CATRDFSYNEQFF. The chain has TRBV27 and TRBJ2-1, with D possibly being TRBD2 (6 bases). The V gene's germline CDR1 is MNHEY and CDR2 SMNVEV (reference sequence). This CDR3 has 13 amino acids. Trimming removed 10 bases at V and 0 bases at J, with 10 bases between.

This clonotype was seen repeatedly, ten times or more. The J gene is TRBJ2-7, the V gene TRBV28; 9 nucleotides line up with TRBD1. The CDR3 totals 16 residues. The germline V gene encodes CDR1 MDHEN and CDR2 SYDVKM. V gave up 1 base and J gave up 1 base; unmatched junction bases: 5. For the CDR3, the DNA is TGTGCCAGCAGTTTATTCCCCGGGACAGGGTCCTACGAGCAGTACTTC. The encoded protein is CASSLFPGTGSYEQYF. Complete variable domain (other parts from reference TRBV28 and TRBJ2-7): DVKVTQSSRYLVKRTGEKVFLECVQDMDHENMFWYRQDPGLGLRLIYFSYDVKMKEKGDIPEGYSVSREKKERFSLILESASTNQTSMYLCASSLFPGTGSYEQYFGPGTRLTVT.

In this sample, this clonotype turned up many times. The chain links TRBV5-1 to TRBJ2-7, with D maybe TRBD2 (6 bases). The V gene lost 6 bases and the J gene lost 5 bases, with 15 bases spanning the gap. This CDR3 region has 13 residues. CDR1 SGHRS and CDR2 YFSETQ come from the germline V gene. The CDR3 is CASTALRDDEQYF. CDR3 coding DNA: TGCGCCAGCACCGCCCTGCGGGATGACGAGCAGTACTTC.

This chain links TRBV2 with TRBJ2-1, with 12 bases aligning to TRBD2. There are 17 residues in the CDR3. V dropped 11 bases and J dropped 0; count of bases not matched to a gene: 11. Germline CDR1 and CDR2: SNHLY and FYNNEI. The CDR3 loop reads CAGTPGLAGFSYNEQFF. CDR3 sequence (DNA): TGTGCCGGCACTCCGGGACTAGCGGGCTTCTCCTACAATGAGCAGTTCTTC.

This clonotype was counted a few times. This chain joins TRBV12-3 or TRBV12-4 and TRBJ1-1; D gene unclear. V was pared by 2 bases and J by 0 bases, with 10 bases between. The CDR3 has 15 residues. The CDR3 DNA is TGTGCCAGCAGTTTACGGGTACTCATGAACACTGAAGCTTTCTTT. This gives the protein CASSLRVLMNTEAFF.

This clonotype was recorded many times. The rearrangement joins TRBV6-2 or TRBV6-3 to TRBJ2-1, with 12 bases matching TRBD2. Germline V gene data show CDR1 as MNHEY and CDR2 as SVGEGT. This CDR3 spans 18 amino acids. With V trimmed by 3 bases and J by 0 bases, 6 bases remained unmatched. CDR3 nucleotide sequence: TGTGCCAGCAGTTATGGGACTAGCGGGCCGAGCTCCTACAATGAGCAGTTCTTC. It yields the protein CASSYGTSGPSSYNEQFF.